The source of this TCR beta chain is a study of OX40 agonist ivuxolimab in advanced cancers. On the study more broadly: Participants, about 83% male, averaged around 60 years of age, ranging from 23 to 79. Among those treated, three patients had partial responses, one with hepatocellular carcinoma and two with cutaneous melanoma.

Study-level results: Clonal expansion was seen in CD4+ and CD8+ blood T cells by week 6 at 0.1 to 3.0 mg/kg. Averaging showed that CD8+ T cells had more expanded clones than CD4+ did.

The CDR3 runs to 11 residues. Germline-derived CDR1 and CDR2 are GTSNPN and SVGIG (reference sequence). V was shortened by 2 bases and J by 9 bases, with 7 bases between the two germline ends. A note on this clone: Antigen specificity is unknown.

TCRdb keeps only in-frame clones here, not all; method: immunoSEQ multiplex PCR. The table includes some 16,000 clones, 80% to 90% detected once. This receptor was obtained from an adult with an advanced solid tumor such as melanoma, head and neck, liver or kidney cancer. The chain recombines TRBV30 with TRBJ2-2, with D uncertain. The sample consisted of CD4+ or CD8+ T cells sorted from blood, taken in a trial of the OX40 agonist ivuxolimab. CDR3 nucleotide sequence: TGTGCCTGGAGTTTTGAGCGGGAGCTGTTTTTT. This codes for CAWSFERELFF.